These 14 T cell receptor beta chains originate from one sample sequenced in a study of blood T cells in healthy people across ages. A second about 6 to 12 cycle PCR used barcoded and J-beta primers. From the 5' RACE reads, TCRdb called clonotypes with MiXCR, one entry per CDR3 protein. The repertoire holds around 870,000 distinct CDR3 sequences, with under 30% as singletons. The sample taken for sequencing was blood. All receptors come from a woman aged 80 or over in good health.

Notes on this clonotype: This may stem from a read error, because a much larger clone lies one nucleotide away. The chain employs TRBV7-2 and TRBJ2-5, with TRBD2 matching 8 bases. V dropped 0 bases and J dropped 11; count of bases not matched to a gene: 8. The CDR3 consists of 14 residues. Germline V CDR1 and CDR2: SGHTA, FQGNSA. The CDR3 loop reads CASSLATAGEEQYF. Written as DNA, the CDR3 is TGTGCCAGCAGCTTAGCCACAGCGGGGGAAGAGCAGTACTTC. Drawing the rest from reference TRBV7-2 and TRBJ2-5, the complete variable domain is GAGVSQSPSNKVTEKGKDVELRCDPISGHTALYWYRQSLGQGLEFLIYFQGNSAPDKSGLPSDRFSAERTGGSVSTLTIQRTQQEDSAVYLCASSLATAGEEQYFGPGTRLLVL.

The table lists this clonotype with many counts. The genes are TRBV5-6 and TRBJ2-3; 9 nucleotides agree with TRBD1. This CDR3 comprises 15 residues. V shed 3 bases, J shed 5 bases, and the junction held 7 bases outside the gene matches. The germline CDR1 and CDR2 sequences are SGHDT and YYEEEE. The CDR3 DNA reads TGTGCCAGCAGCTCTCAACAGGGGGCACGAGATACGCAGTATTTT. It specifies CASSSQQGARDTQYF.

The chain is built from TRBV7-9 and TRBJ1-1, with D unclear. Germline V gene sequence: CDR1 SEHNR, CDR2 FQNEAQ (reference sequence). The ends were cut back, 5 bases at V and 1 base at J, with 14 bases in the middle. The CDR3 is 15 residues long. The CDR3 DNA reads TGTGCCAGCAGCCTGCCCTGGCTGGGGAACACTGAAGCTTTCTTT. This codes for CASSLPWLGNTEAFF.

Notes on this clonotype: The junction departs from the called germline gene at one end, perhaps through a read error. The rearrangement uses TRBV5-5 and TRBJ2-7; D is perhaps TRBD1 (6 bases). The CDR3 runs 18 residues. From germline, CDR1 is SGHKS and CDR2 YYEKEE (reference sequence). The CDR3 protein is CASSLDLLRDTISYEQYF. CDR3 DNA: TGCGCCAGCAGCTTGGATCTTCTTAGGGACACGATCTCCTACGAGCAGTACTTC.

This clonotype was recorded only once. This chain connects TRBV5-6 to TRBJ2-2, with 8 positions matching TRBD2. CDR3 length: 16 residues. The trim removed 2 bases at V and 1 base at J, leaving 4 bases unmatched. Germline V CDR1 and CDR2: SGHDT, YYEEEE. The DNA of the CDR3 is TGTGCCAGCAGCTTCGGCCTAGCGGGGAACACCGGGGAGCTGTTTTTT. Its protein product is CASSFGLAGNTGELFF. Looking up the rest from reference TRBV5-6 and TRBJ2-2 gives the full variable domain: DAGVTQSPTHLIKTRGQQVTLRCSPKSGHDTVSWYQQALGQGPQFIFQYYEEEERQRGNFPDRFSGHQFPNYSSELNVNALLLGDSALYLCASSFGLAGNTGELFFGEGSRLTVL.

The chain couples TRBV4-3 to TRBJ1-5; D call uncertain. The V and J ends lost 0 bases and 4 bases respectively, with 4 bases between them. Germline V gene lookup returns CDR1 LGHNA and CDR2 YSLEER. This CDR3 has 13 amino acids. This CDR3 is CASSQEENQPQHF. CDR3 in DNA: TGCGCCAGCAGCCAAGAAGAGAATCAGCCCCAGCATTTT.

For the CDR3, the DNA is TGTGCCAGCAGTACTAAGACAGGGCTTCCTGCCTATGGCTACACCTTC. Its protein product is CASSTKTGLPAYGYTF. This chain links TRBV28 with TRBJ1-2, with TRBD1 matching over 7 bases. The CDR3 sequence is 16 residues long. The germline V gene encodes CDR1 MDHEN and CDR2 SYDVKM. J gave up 4 bases and V 5 bases, and 13 bases lay outside the gene matches.

Note on this clonotype: A much larger clone is a single base away; this may be a read error. The chain recombines TRBV21-1 with TRBJ2-5; TRBD1 is taken as the D call from the table, unchecked against the DNA. TRBV21-1 is a known pseudogene. The CDR3 is 15 amino acids. Here the CDR3 reads CASSKPGQEGDEQYF. CDR3 DNA: TGTGCCAGCAGCAAACCGGGACAGGAAGGGGATGAGCAGTACTTC.

This clonotype was observed a handful of times. One end of the junction is discordant with germline, which a read error may explain. The rearrangement uses TRBV25-1 and TRBJ2-2, with 9 bases that match TRBD1. The length of the CDR3 is 14 residues. Germline CDR1 MGHDK, CDR2 SYGVNS. CDR3 loop: CASSVTGGTGELFF. The CDR3 nucleotides read TGCGCCAGCAGCGTGACAGGGGGGACCGGGGAGCTGTTTTTT.

The chain uses TRBV19 and TRBJ1-5, with 10 bases that match TRBD1. Unmatched junction bases numbered 17, after V lost 6 bases and J lost 0 bases. The CDR3 totals 20 residues. Germline V lookup: CDR1 LNHDA, CDR2 SQIVND (reference sequence). CDR3 amino acids: CASSPGGGQGCVYSNQPQHF. DNA of the CDR3: TGTGCCAGTAGCCCCGGCGGGGGACAGGGGTGTGTATATAGCAATCAGCCCCAGCATTTT.

The count of this clonotype is one. CDR3 in DNA: TGTGCCAGCGGTAGGGGGAGGAACACTGAAGCTTTCTTT. Protein sequence: CASGRGRNTEAFF. The chain carries TRBV28 and TRBJ1-1; D possibly corresponds to TRBD1 (6 bases). Germline CDR1 reads MDHEN; CDR2 reads SYDVKM. This CDR3 contains 13 residues. With 8 bases removed from V and 1 base from J, the gap between germline ends came to 11 bases. Full variable domain (outside the CDR3, taken from reference TRBV28 and TRBJ1-1): DVKVTQSSRYLVKRTGEKVFLECVQDMDHENMFWYRQDPGLGLRLIYFSYDVKMKEKGDIPEGYSVSREKKERFSLILESASTNQTSMYLCASGRGRNTEAFFGQGTRLTVV.

Comments on this clonotype: It may be a read error: a sequence one base away is much more abundant. No DNA is shown, since the ends of the CDR3 on it are uncertain; the CDR3 is the one TCRdb lists. The rearrangement uses TRBV6-5 and TRBJ1-2; TRBD1 reflects the table's D call only, with no check against the DNA. 15 amino acids form the CDR3, both terminal residues included. CDR1 is MNHEY, CDR2 SVGAGI, per germline. CDR3 sequence reads: CASSYWAGGTYGCTF.

This clonotype was detected only a few times. The chain carries TRBV24-1 and TRBJ2-5; D may match TRBD1 or TRBD2 (5 bases each). Per germline, CDR1 KGHDR and CDR2 SFDVKD. Trimming cost V 3 bases and J 1 base, with 23 bases left between them. The CDR3 loop spans 19 amino acids. CDR3 DNA sequence: TGTGCCACCAGTGATCGGTCATTTCGGGGCGAGGGGTCCCAAGAGACCCAGTACTTC. It yields the protein CATSDRSFRGEGSQETQYF.

In the case of this clonotype: This may stem from a read error, because a much larger clone lies one nucleotide away. The chain links TRBV29-1 to TRBJ2-1; possibly TRBD1 for D (5 bases). This CDR3 has 12 amino acids. Germline CDR1 reads SQVTM; CDR2 reads ANQGSEA. CDR3: CSVKGSYNGQFF. The DNA of the CDR3 is TGCAGCGTCAAGGGGTCCTACAATGGGCAGTTCTTC.